One sample yielded the 6 T cell receptor beta chains listed below, sequenced in a study of blood T cell repertoires in COVID-19. The table came from immunoSEQ multiplex PCR; TCRdb's copy has only in-frame clones and leaves some out. The sample consists of some 200,000 clones, less than 90% of them appearing once. The sequenced material came from peripheral blood. All receptors derive from a woman aged 50 to 60 with acute or convalescent COVID-19.

The rearrangement uses TRBV15 and TRBJ1-5; D might be TRBD1 (6 bases). Germline CDR1 is LNHNV and CDR2 is YYDKDF (reference sequence). This CDR3 is built from 14 residues. Trimming stripped 6 bases from V and 5 bases from J, with 14 bases between. CDR3: CATSGGGAYQPQHF. Written as DNA, the CDR3 is TGTGCCACCAGTGGAGGGGGGGCCTATCAGCCCCAGCATTTT.

The chain links TRBV13 to TRBJ2-7, with no clear D. V was clipped by 1 base and J by 2 bases, with 6 bases between them. The CDR3 totals 13 residues. Germline CDR1 PRHDT, CDR2 FYEKMQ (reference sequence). CDR3 region: CASSLDSPYEQYF. The CDR3, as DNA: TGTGCCAGCAGCTTAGACAGCCCCTACGAGCAGTACTTC.

The rearrangement uses TRBV7-9 and TRBJ2-5, with 9 bases identical to TRBD1. V shed 0 bases, J shed 5 bases, and the junction held 16 bases outside the gene matches. Germline values: CDR1 SEHNR, CDR2 FQNEAQ (reference sequence). The length of the CDR3 is 19 residues. CDR3: CASSLAHGGTGGRWETQYF. The CDR3 nucleotides are TGTGCCAGCAGCTTAGCTCACGGGGGAACAGGGGGCAGATGGGAGACCCAGTACTTC.

The J gene is TRBJ1-6, the V gene TRBV4-3, with TRBD1 identical over 11 bases. This CDR3 contains 16 residues. V lost 1 base, J lost 10 bases, and 6 bases stayed unmatched. Germline V CDR1 and CDR2: LGHNA, YSLEER. CDR3 sequence reads: CASSQGAGTGGSPLHF. CDR3 nucleotides: TGCGCCAGCAGCCAAGGGGCCGGGACAGGGGGATCACCCCTCCACTTT.

V and J are TRBV19 and TRBJ1-2, with a weak D call TRBD1 (6 bases). The germline CDR1 and CDR2 sequences are LNHDA and SQIVND (reference sequence). Trimming took 5 bases from V and 2 from J, leaving 12 bases between them. The CDR3 spans 14 residues. The CDR3, as DNA: TGTGCCAGTAGTTTTCAGACAGGAAACTATGGCTACACCTTC. As protein: CASSFQTGNYGYTF.

V is TRBV10-3 and J is TRBJ1-1, with D possibly matching TRBD1 (6 bases). V lost 4 bases to trimming and J lost 0 bases, with 12 bases between them. CDR1 ENHRY and CDR2 SYGVKD come from the germline V gene. The CDR3 is made up of 15 amino acids. The DNA of the CDR3 is TGTGCCATCAGTGGATGGGACACCTTGAACACTGAAGCTTTCTTT. Translating it yields CAISGWDTLNTEAFF.